One sample yielded the 29 T cell receptor beta chains listed below, sequenced in a study of blood T cell repertoires in COVID-19. Profiled with immunoSEQ multiplex PCR; TCRdb holds only in-frame clones, not every one. The data show around 270,000 clones, around nine tenths seen once. The sample was peripheral blood. The origin of the receptors is a woman aged 55-70 years with COVID-19, enrolled during active disease.

Concerning this clone: Other DNA sequences from this sample encode an identical CDR3 as well. The rearrangement uses TRBV19 and TRBJ2-1; no clear D. The CDR3 loop spans 15 amino acids. Germline values: CDR1 LNHDA, CDR2 SQIVND (reference sequence). Trimming stripped 0 bases from V and 0 bases from J, with 6 bases between. CDR3 region: CASSIDRSSYNEQFF. The DNA for the CDR3 is TGTGCCAGTAGTATAGACCGGAGCTCCTACAATGAGCAGTTCTTC.

V gene TRBV28 combines with J gene TRBJ1-2; possible D gene TRBD1, 5 bases. V shed 6 bases and J shed 2 bases, with 10 bases lying between them. Looked up from germline, CDR1 is MDHEN and CDR2 is SYDVKM. CDR3 length: 13 amino acids. CDR3 region: CASRGLINYGYTF. CDR3 sequence (DNA): TGTGCCAGCAGGGGACTGATCAACTATGGCTACACCTTC.

The chain employs TRBV6-1 and TRBJ1-2; possible D gene TRBD1, 6 bases. Germline values: CDR1 MNHNS, CDR2 SASEGT. CDR3 size: 14 residues. V was shortened by 3 bases and J by 7 bases, with 15 bases between the two germline ends. The CDR3 DNA reads as TGTGCCAGCAGTGACCGGGGGGGCCCGAGTGGCTACACCTTC. Residues: CASSDRGGPSGYTF.

This chain joins TRBV15 and TRBJ2-5, with 10 bases identical to TRBD2. CDR3 length equals 14 residues. J gave up 1 base and V 8 bases, and 4 bases lay outside the gene matches. CDR1 LNHNV and CDR2 YYDKDF come from the germline V gene (reference sequence). CDR3 sequence (DNA): TGTGCCACCGGGTCTAGCGGGAGCCAAGAGACCCAGTACTTC. This codes for CATGSSGSQETQYF.

This clone was detected a few times. The rearrangement joins TRBV6-5 to TRBJ1-1; 11 nucleotides line up with TRBD1. The CDR3 consists of 16 residues. Germline V CDR1 and CDR2: MNHEY, SVGAGI. After removal of 2 bases from V and 4 bases from J, the junction contained 6 bases not matched to a gene. CDR3 amino acids: CASSYPGQGAGTEAFF. DNA of the CDR3: TGTGCCAGCAGTTACCCCGGACAGGGGGCTGGCACTGAAGCTTTCTTT.

The chain links TRBV27 to TRBJ2-7; 8 nucleotides align to TRBD2. This CDR3 has 15 residues. The junction had 4 bases not matched to a gene; V was cut back by 0 bases and J by 3 bases. The germline gives CDR1 MNHEY, CDR2 SMNVEV (reference sequence). The CDR3 DNA is TGTGCCAGCAGTTTATCCCTGGCGGGAGGCTACGAGCAGTACTTC. Protein sequence: CASSLSLAGGYEQYF.

This chain links TRBV9 with TRBJ1-3, with TRBD1 matching 9 bases. This CDR3 is built from 16 residues. Looked up from germline, CDR1 is SGDLS and CDR2 is YYNGEE. The junction had 6 bases not matched to a gene; V was cut back by 3 bases and J by 2 bases. The CDR3 here is CASSEQGAGAGNTIYF. The CDR3 nucleotides are TGTGCCAGCAGCGAACAGGGGGCTGGAGCTGGAAACACCATATATTTT.

The rearrangement uses TRBV5-5 and TRBJ1-4; TRBD1 matches 7 bases. CDR1 is SGHKS, CDR2 YYEKEE, per germline (reference sequence). This CDR3 comprises 15 residues. V gave up 4 bases and J gave up 4 bases; unmatched junction bases: 7. DNA for the CDR3: TGTGCCAGCAGCAGAGGGACAGCCCTTAATGAAAAACTGTTTTTT. Its protein is CASSRGTALNEKLFF.

This chain connects TRBV9 to TRBJ2-1, with 13 nucleotides matching TRBD2. This CDR3 has 19 residues. With 1 base clipped from V and 6 bases from J, the junction kept 13 bases outside the gene matches. From germline, CDR1 is SGDLS and CDR2 YYNGEE. The CDR3: CASSVTRTSGGPPVNEQFF. The CDR3 DNA follows: TGTGCCAGCAGCGTAACCCGGACTAGCGGGGGCCCACCGGTCAATGAGCAGTTCTTC.

This clone was observed a handful of times. The chain has TRBV18 and TRBJ2-1; 8 bases fit TRBD2. Germline trimming cut 0 bases from V and 9 bases from J; bases unmatched to any gene: 4. Germline lookup yields CDR1 KGHSH and CDR2 LQKENI. This CDR3 is 14 amino acids long. The CDR3 nucleotides are TGTGCCAGCTCACCACCGCAGCTAGCGGGTGAGCAGTTCTTC. This codes for CASSPPQLAGEQFF.

This chain joins TRBV5-4 and TRBJ2-1, with 8 bases lining up with TRBD2. Germline loops: CDR1 SGHNT, CDR2 YYREEE (reference sequence). The CDR3 is 15 residues long. V lost 0 bases to trimming and J lost 7 bases; unmatched junction nucleotides: 6. The CDR3 DNA reads TGTGCCAGCAGCTTGGCGGGAGGGCCGCGTAATGAGCAGTTCTTC. Protein product: CASSLAGGPRNEQFF.

The rearrangement joins TRBV11-3 to TRBJ2-7, with 7 positions matching TRBD1. This CDR3 has 13 amino acids. V was clipped by 4 bases and J by 2 bases; unmatched bases: 2. Per the germline V gene, CDR1 is SGHNT and CDR2 is YENEEA. The CDR3 loop reads CASSWDSTYEQYF. DNA for the CDR3: TGTGCCAGCAGCTGGGACAGCACCTACGAGCAGTACTTC.

The chain employs TRBV5-6 and TRBJ1-2; 7 nucleotides agree with TRBD1. Germline V gene lookup returns CDR1 SGHDT and CDR2 YYEEEE. This CDR3 region has 17 residues. J was trimmed by 4 bases and V by 4 bases; bases with no gene match: 16. The CDR3 DNA follows: TGTGCCAGCAGCCTAAGGGACAGCGTCACCTTTTCCTATGGCTACACCTTC. As protein: CASSLRDSVTFSYGYTF.

J is TRBJ1-1 and V is TRBV5-1, with 11 positions matching TRBD1. Germline CDR1 is SGHRS and CDR2 is YFSETQ. The CDR3 has 14 amino acids. The trim removed 4 bases at V and 4 bases at J, leaving 3 bases unmatched. Here the CDR3 reads CASSQGTGGTEAFF. As DNA, the CDR3 is TGCGCCAGCAGCCAAGGGACAGGGGGCACTGAAGCTTTCTTT. Combining the CDR3 with reference TRBV5-1 and TRBJ1-1 gives the whole variable domain KAGVTQTPRYLIKTRGQQVTLSCSPISGHRSVSWYQQTPGQGLQFLFEYFSETQRNKGNFPGRFSGRQFSNSRSEMNVSTLELGDSALYLCASSQGTGGTEAFFGQGTRLTVV.

This rearrangement joins TRBV6-6 to TRBJ1-1; 11 nucleotides match TRBD1. From germline, CDR1 is MNHNY and CDR2 SVGAGI (reference sequence). This CDR3 has 16 amino acids. The V and J ends lost 5 bases and 2 bases, in that order; junction bases with no gene match: 7. CDR3: CASSRRTGGGNTEAFF. CDR3 DNA sequence: TGTGCCAGCAGTCGAAGGACAGGGGGCGGAAACACTGAAGCTTTCTTT.

The rearrangement joins TRBV28 to TRBJ2-5; 9 bases match TRBD2. V gave up 5 bases and J gave up 0 bases; unmatched junction bases: 4. The germline V gene encodes CDR1 MDHEN and CDR2 SYDVKM. CDR3 length equals 15 residues. The CDR3 region is CASSASSGNQETQYF. In DNA, the CDR3 is TGTGCCAGCAGTGCTTCTAGCGGGAACCAAGAGACCCAGTACTTC. Full variable domain (rest looked up from reference TRBV28 and TRBJ2-5): DVKVTQSSRYLVKRTGEKVFLECVQDMDHENMFWYRQDPGLGLRLIYFSYDVKMKEKGDIPEGYSVSREKKERFSLILESASTNQTSMYLCASSASSGNQETQYFGPGTRLLVL.

CDR3 DNA sequence: TGTGCCAGCAGTCGCGGGGGTGGACTAGTCGAGACCCAGTACTTC. Residues: CASSRGGGLVETQYF. The V and J genes are TRBV27 and TRBJ2-5; 7 bases agree with TRBD2. Germline-derived CDR1 and CDR2 are MNHEY and SMNVEV (reference sequence). V trimming: 5 bases; J trimming: 5 bases; junction bases outside the gene matches: 11. The CDR3 contains 15 residues.

This clone was seen just once. This chain connects TRBV10-1 to TRBJ2-1; 8 nucleotides align to TRBD1. The CDR3 consists of 17 residues. After removal of 0 bases from V and 2 bases from J, the junction contained 6 bases not matched to a gene. Germline CDR1 is WNHNN and CDR2 is SYGVQD (reference sequence). CDR3 sequence reads: CASSESEQGGTYNEQFF. CDR3 nucleotide sequence: TGCGCCAGCAGTGAGTCGGAACAGGGGGGAACCTACAATGAGCAGTTCTTC.

The chain joins TRBV2 to TRBJ2-1; no definite D call. CDR1 and CDR2 from the germline V gene are SNHLY and FYNNEI. V lost 6 bases, J lost 3 bases, and 9 bases lay in between. CDR3 size: 13 residues. The CDR3 nucleotides are TGTGCCAGCAGCCGAGGAAACTACAATGAGCAGTTCTTC. Its translation is CASSRGNYNEQFF.

This clone was seen once. The CDR3 region is CASSAGVYEQYF. CDR3 nucleotides: TGTGCCAGTAGCGCAGGGGTATACGAGCAGTACTTC. This chain joins TRBV19 and TRBJ2-7; D possibly corresponds to TRBD1 (6 bases). Trimming shortened V by 6 bases and J by 4 bases, and 10 bases separated the two germline ends. The CDR3 is 12 amino acids. The germline V gene has CDR1 LNHDA and CDR2 SQIVND (reference sequence). The full variable domain, its missing parts supplied by reference TRBV19 and TRBJ2-7, is DGGITQSPKYLFRKEGQNVTLSCEQNLNHDAMYWYRQDPGQGLRLIYYSQIVNDFQKGDIAEGYSVSREKKESFPLTVTSAQKNPTAFYLCASSAGVYEQYFGPGTRLTVT.

CDR3 DNA sequence: TGTGCCAGCAGTTTACCCTCGGTTCAGGCTAATGAAAAACTGTTTTTT. This sequence encodes CASSLPSVQANEKLFF. The V call is TRBV28, the J call TRBJ1-4, with D hard to call. V was clipped by 2 bases and J by 3 bases, with 13 bases between them. The germline V gene has CDR1 MDHEN and CDR2 SYDVKM. The CDR3 runs 16 residues.

This clone has just one count. V is TRBV19 and J is TRBJ2-7, with 10 bases lining up with TRBD2. This CDR3 region has 19 residues. V lost 1 base to trimming and J lost 5 bases; unmatched junction nucleotides: 17. CDR1 and CDR2 from the germline V gene are LNHDA and SQIVND (reference sequence). The CDR3 DNA reads as TGTGCCAGTAGTATAGTGGCCCTGGACTCTAGCGGGAGACGAAACGAGCAGTACTTC. Its translation is CASSIVALDSSGRRNEQYF.

The J gene is TRBJ1-1, the V gene TRBV30; D is undetermined. CDR1 GTSNPN and CDR2 SVGIG come from the germline V gene (reference sequence). V lost 4 bases, J lost 0 bases, and 9 bases lay in between. CDR3 size: 13 residues. The CDR3 nucleotides are TGTGCCTGGAATCGGGTCATGAACACTGAAGCTTTCTTT. Translating it yields CAWNRVMNTEAFF.

The V and J genes are TRBV19 and TRBJ2-3; 12 bases map to TRBD2. Germline V gives CDR1 LNHDA, CDR2 SQIVND (reference sequence). V lost 5 bases and J lost 7; bases outside the gene matches: 7. This CDR3 has 15 amino acids. The CDR3 loop reads CASSPTSGGPNTQYF. The DNA for the CDR3 is TGTGCCAGTAGTCCGACTAGCGGGGGCCCTAATACGCAGTATTTT.

The chain joins TRBV7-7 to TRBJ2-5; D is perhaps TRBD1 (6 bases). V was trimmed by 5 bases and J by 1 base, leaving 14 bases between them. Germline V gives CDR1 SSHAT, CDR2 FNYEAQ (reference sequence). The length of the CDR3 is 15 residues. The CDR3 sequence: CASSHTGSLQETQYF. DNA of the CDR3: TGTGCCAGCAGCCATACAGGGTCCCTCCAAGAGACCCAGTACTTC.

The chain combines TRBV27 with TRBJ1-1; 10 positions match TRBD1. V was clipped by 6 bases and J by 6 bases; unmatched bases: 4. Germline V lookup: CDR1 MNHEY, CDR2 SMNVEV (reference sequence). CDR3 length: 13 amino acids. The CDR3 coding sequence is TGTGCCAGCAGGCGGACAGGGGGTCCTGAAGCTTTCTTT. Translating gives CASRRTGGPEAFF.

V and J are TRBV30 and TRBJ2-3, with 8 positions matching TRBD2. The junction had 2 bases not matched to a gene; V was cut back by 4 bases and J by 5 bases. The CDR3 is made up of 12 amino acids. CDR1 and CDR2 (germline): GTSNPN, SVGIG (reference sequence). The CDR3: CAWTSGLDTQYF. CDR3 nucleotide sequence: TGTGCCTGGACTAGCGGGTTAGATACGCAGTATTTT.

The chain uses TRBV5-4 and TRBJ2-7; 10 bases are a match to TRBD2. V shed 4 bases and J 0 bases; nucleotides not matched to a gene: 4. The V gene's germline CDR1 is SGHNT and CDR2 YYREEE (reference sequence). This CDR3 region has 15 residues. The CDR3 nucleotides are TGTGCCAGCAGCCAACTAGCGGGACCCTCCTACGAGCAGTACTTC. Its protein is CASSQLAGPSYEQYF.

The chain links TRBV28 to TRBJ2-7; TRBD2 agrees at 10 bases. Trimming took 4 bases from V and 7 from J; bases not matched to a gene: 10. This CDR3 comprises 15 residues. CDR1 MDHEN and CDR2 SYDVKM come from the germline V gene. The CDR3 coding sequence is TGTGCCAGCAGTTCACCCCATAGCGGGAGGAGGGAGCAGTACTTC. It encodes CASSSPHSGRREQYF.